The 14 T cell receptor beta chains below all came from one sample that was sequenced in a study of cytomegalovirus exposure and HLA in healthy donors. The primer mix had 60 Vbeta and 13 Jbeta primers. The data were produced by immunoSEQ multiplex PCR, yet TCRdb's version contains in-frame clones alone and is incomplete. The data show about 140,000 clones, about 80% seen once. The sample comprised PBMCs. These receptors came from a man between 25 and 39 years old in good health and CMV-seropositive.

The DNA for the CDR3 is TGTGCCAGCAGTTACTCAAGGGGTATGAACACTGAAGCTTTCTTT. Translating it yields CASSYSRGMNTEAFF. The gene calls are TRBV6-5 and TRBJ1-1, with a tentative D call TRBD1 (5 bases). Trimming pared 0 bases from V and 0 bases from J, leaving 8 bases between. The CDR3 runs to 15 residues. In germline, CDR1 is MNHEY, CDR2 SVGAGI.

The J gene is TRBJ2-7, the V gene TRBV28; D is undetermined. Germline CDR1 MDHEN, CDR2 SYDVKM. V gave up 8 bases and J gave up 2 bases, with 16 bases separating them. This CDR3 contains 14 residues. DNA of the CDR3: TGTGCCAGCCACCAAACTTATCAGGCCTACGAGCAGTACTTC. Translation gives CASHQTYQAYEQYF.

J is TRBJ1-5 and V is TRBV25-1; TRBD1 matches 8 bases. CDR1 and CDR2 (germline): MGHDK, SYGVNS. Trimming took 5 bases from V and 3 from J; bases not matched to a gene: 6. The CDR3 contains 15 residues. The CDR3 DNA follows: TGTGCCAGCAGTCCCAAGGGACAGGACAATCAGCCCCAGCATTTT. Translated: CASSPKGQDNQPQHF.

The V and J genes are TRBV29-1 and TRBJ2-7, with 8 bases lining up with TRBD1. The germline V gene has CDR1 SQVTM and CDR2 ANQGSEA. Trimming at V came to 6 bases and at J to 3 bases, leaving 10 bases not matched to a gene. The CDR3 is 14 amino acids. CDR3 sequence: CSVTGTGGFYEQYF. The CDR3 DNA reads TGCAGCGTAACCGGGACAGGAGGATTCTACGAGCAGTACTTC.

V and J are TRBV29-1 and TRBJ1-2; D perhaps matches TRBD1 (5 bases). Germline CDR1 and CDR2: SQVTM and ANQGSEA. The CDR3 contains 13 residues. The germline V and J ends were trimmed by 3 bases and 4 bases, with 12 bases remaining between them. The CDR3 loop is CSVEDGRVYGYTF. The CDR3 DNA is TGCAGCGTTGAGGACGGCAGGGTCTATGGCTACACCTTC.

The chain carries TRBV28 and TRBJ1-4, with 8 bases identical to TRBD1. The CDR3 is made up of 15 amino acids. Per the germline V gene, CDR1 is MDHEN and CDR2 is SYDVKM. J gave up 7 bases and V 4 bases, and 8 bases lay outside the gene matches. The DNA of the CDR3 is TGTGCCAGCAGTTACCCCGGGACAGGCGGTGAAAAACTGTTTTTT. It encodes CASSYPGTGGEKLFF.

The J gene is TRBJ2-5, the V gene TRBV10-2; 16 positions agree with TRBD2. With V trimmed by 4 bases and J by 5 bases, 7 bases remained unmatched. The germline V gene encodes CDR1 WSHSY and CDR2 SAAADI. This CDR3 has 17 amino acids. The CDR3 loop is CASSGGTSGGAVETQYF. CDR3 sequence (DNA): TGCGCCAGCAGTGGAGGGACTAGCGGGGGGGCCGTGGAGACCCAGTACTTC.

The chain is built from TRBV2 and TRBJ2-5; D may be TRBD1 (6 bases). The V end lost 5 bases, the J end lost 3 bases, and 16 bases lay between the germline ends. Germline CDR1 is SNHLY and CDR2 is FYNNEI. This CDR3 is 15 amino acids long. The CDR3 DNA follows: TGTGCCAGCAGTACGATTTCAGGGGACAAAGAGACCCAGTACTTC. It encodes CASSTISGDKETQYF.

The rearrangement joins TRBV15 to TRBJ2-3; 10 bases line up with TRBD1. V was clipped by 0 bases and J by 4 bases; unmatched bases: 4. The CDR3 length is 16 residues. Germline V gene data show CDR1 as LNHNV and CDR2 as YYDKDF (reference sequence). The CDR3 region is CATSREGQGMADTQYF. CDR3 in DNA: TGTGCCACCAGCAGAGAGGGACAGGGGATGGCAGATACGCAGTATTTT.

The rearrangement joins TRBV5-1 to TRBJ2-3; no definite D call. Germline V gives CDR1 SGHRS, CDR2 YFSETQ. The length of the CDR3 is 12 residues. Trimming removed 0 bases at V and 6 bases at J, with 5 bases between. CDR3 amino acids: CASSLAFDTQYF. CDR3 DNA: TGCGCCAGCAGCTTGGCCTTCGATACGCAGTATTTT.

The chain links TRBV18 to TRBJ1-2; TRBD1 is a possible D gene (6 bases). The germline CDR1 and CDR2 sequences are KGHSH and LQKENI. Trimming cost V 3 bases and J 4 bases, with 15 bases left between them. The CDR3 consists of 15 residues. The CDR3 region is CASSPNREGSYGYTF. Written as DNA, the CDR3 is TGTGCCAGCTCACCCAACAGGGAGGGCAGCTATGGCTACACCTTC.

The V gene is TRBV19, the J gene TRBJ2-7, with TRBD2 matching over 12 bases. The trim removed 5 bases at V and 3 bases at J, leaving 2 bases unmatched. Germline V gene lookup returns CDR1 LNHDA and CDR2 SQIVND (reference sequence). This CDR3 has 14 amino acids. CDR3 nucleotide sequence: TGTGCCAGTAGTGCGGGACTAGCGGGCTACGAGCAGTACTTC. This translates into CASSAGLAGYEQYF.

The genes are TRBV14 and TRBJ2-5; maybe TRBD2 (5 bases). CDR1 is SGHDN and CDR2 is FVKESK in the germline V gene. Trimming shortened V by 6 bases and J by 4 bases, and 18 bases separated the two germline ends. This CDR3 comprises 15 residues. CDR3 amino acids: CASSPGSAGRETQYF. DNA for the CDR3: TGTGCCAGCAGTCCCGGTAGCGCGGGCCGAGAGACCCAGTACTTC.

The table lists this clone with a count of one. This chain links TRBV7-9 with TRBJ2-2; D possibly corresponds to TRBD2 (5 bases). The length of the CDR3 is 13 residues. Germline V CDR1 and CDR2: SEHNR, FQNEAQ (reference sequence). The V gene lost 4 bases and the J gene lost 5 bases, with 8 bases spanning the gap. In DNA, the CDR3 is TGTGCCAGCAGCTCCCCGGGGACCGGGGAGCTGTTTTTT. It is translated as CASSSPGTGELFF.